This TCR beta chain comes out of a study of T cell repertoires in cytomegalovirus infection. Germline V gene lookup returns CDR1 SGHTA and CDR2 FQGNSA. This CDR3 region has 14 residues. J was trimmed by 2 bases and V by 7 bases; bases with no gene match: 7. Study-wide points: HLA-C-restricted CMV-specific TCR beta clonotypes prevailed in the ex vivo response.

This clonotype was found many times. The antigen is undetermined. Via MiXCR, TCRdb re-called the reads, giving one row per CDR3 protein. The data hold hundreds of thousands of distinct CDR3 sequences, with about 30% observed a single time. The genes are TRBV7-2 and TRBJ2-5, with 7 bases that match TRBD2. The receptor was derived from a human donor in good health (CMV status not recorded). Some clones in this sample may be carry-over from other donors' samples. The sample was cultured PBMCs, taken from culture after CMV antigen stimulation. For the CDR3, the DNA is TGTGCCAGCACCCACCCGGGGGGTCAAGAGACCCAGTACTTC. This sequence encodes CASTHPGGQETQYF. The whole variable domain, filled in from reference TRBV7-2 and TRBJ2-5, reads GAGVSQSPSNKVTEKGKDVELRCDPISGHTALYWYRQSLGQGLEFLIYFQGNSAPDKSGLPSDRFSAERTGGSVSTLTIQRTQQEDSAVYLCASTHPGGQETQYFGPGTRLLVL.